This entry features one T cell receptor beta chain sequence. This entry is derived from a study of blood T cell repertoires in COVID-19. Libraries were prepared by immunoSEQ multiplex PCR; TCRdb keeps only in-frame clonotypes and omits some of them. The top ten clones hold under 7% of a sample with roughly 150,000 clones, around 81% of them seen once. This clonotype was sampled from a man aged 40-50 years who had recovered from COVID-19. The sample consisted of PBMCs or T cells enriched from blood (not recorded which).

For the CDR3, the DNA is TGTGCCAGCAGTGGTGGGACAGGGGGCCACGAGCAGTACTTC. This gives the protein CASSGGTGGHEQYF. The chain uses TRBV2 and TRBJ2-7; 12 nucleotides agree with TRBD1. Germline V gives CDR1 SNHLY, CDR2 FYNNEI. V shed 4 bases and J 5 bases; nucleotides not matched to a gene: 3. The CDR3 totals 14 residues. Together with reference TRBV2 and TRBJ2-7, the CDR3 gives the full variable domain: EPEVTQTPSHQVTQMGQEVILRCVPISNHLYFYWYRQILGQKVEFLVSFYNNEISEKSEIFDDQFSVERPDGSNFTLKIRSTKLEDSAMYFCASSGGTGGHEQYFGPGTRLTVT.